This T cell receptor (beta chain) derives from a study of T cell repertoires in cytomegalovirus infection. The V gene's germline CDR1 is SGHTA and CDR2 FQGNSA. The ends were cut back, 6 bases at V and 1 base at J, with 11 bases in the middle. CDR3 length: 14 residues. This clonotype turned up a few times. Its target is unknown. In TCRdb, the reads were re-called with MiXCR into one record per CDR3 protein. The sample consists of about 470,000 distinct CDR3 sequences, about two fifths of them appearing once. This TCR came from a human donor in good health (CMV status not recorded). Some clones in this sample may be carry-over from other donors' samples. The rearrangement links TRBV7-2 to TRBJ2-3; no firm D call. The specimen was cultured PBMCs, collected from culture after CMV antigen stimulation. Here the CDR3 reads CASRLLRGTDTQYF. CDR3 DNA sequence: TGTGCCAGCAGGCTACTCCGCGGCACAGATACGCAGTATTTT.